The T cell receptor (beta chain) described here comes from a study of blood T cells in healthy people across ages. Broader study findings: Correlation between TCR beta diversity and naive T cell percentage was strong.

Primers used in a second PCR of roughly 7 to 11 cycles were a sample-barcoded 5' primer and a J-beta primer mix. MiXCR was run by TCRdb on the 5' RACE reads, yielding one entry per CDR3 protein. The repertoire holds more than 900,000 distinct CDR3 sequences, with around 25% as singletons. There were healthy Caucasian individuals from Russia, aged 6 to 90, serving as donors. Donors gave around 9.8 milliliters of peripheral blood apiece. This clonotype showed up just a few times. Its target is not known. Per the germline V gene, CDR1 is LGHNA and CDR2 is YNFKEQ. The CDR3 contains 17 residues. V gave up 1 base and J gave up 2 bases; unmatched junction bases: 8. The sample also formed part of further work on T cells of mothers and their children. That publication notes: It was related mother-child pairs that showed slightly higher overlap than unrelated pairs, without reaching significance.

The sequenced sample was blood. The chain recombines TRBV4-2 with TRBJ2-5; 9 positions agree with TRBD2. This receptor was taken from a girl aged 2-15 years in good health. CDR3 DNA: TGTGCCAGCAGCCAAGTAGGGGGGAGCGGGGGGCAAGAGACCCAGTACTTC. Protein product: CASSQVGGSGGQETQYF.